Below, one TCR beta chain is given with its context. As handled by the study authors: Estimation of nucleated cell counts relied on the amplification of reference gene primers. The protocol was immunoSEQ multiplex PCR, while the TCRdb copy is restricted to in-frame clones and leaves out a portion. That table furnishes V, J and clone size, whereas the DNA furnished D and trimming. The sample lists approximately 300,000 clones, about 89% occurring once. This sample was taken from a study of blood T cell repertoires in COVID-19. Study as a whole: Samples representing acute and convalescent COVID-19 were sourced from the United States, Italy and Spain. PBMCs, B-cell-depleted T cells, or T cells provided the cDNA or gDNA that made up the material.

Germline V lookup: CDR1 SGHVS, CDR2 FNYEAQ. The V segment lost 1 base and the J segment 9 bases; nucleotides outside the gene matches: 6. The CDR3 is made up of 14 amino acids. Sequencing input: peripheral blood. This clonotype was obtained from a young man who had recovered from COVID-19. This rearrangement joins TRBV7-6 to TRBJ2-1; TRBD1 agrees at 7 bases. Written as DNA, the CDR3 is TGTGCCAGCAGCTTAGAGGGGGCCCAGGTTGAGCAGTTCTTC. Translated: CASSLEGAQVEQFF.